This record covers a single T cell receptor beta chain. Its antigen is still unknown. This entry is derived from a study of siplizumab effects on memory and regulatory T cells. General study points: Siplizumab significantly decreased alloreactive sequences from unstimulated CD4+ memory cells. Unstimulated naive T cells seemed to show more diversity than memory cells did, and they also seemed to be among the major contributors to the alloresponse.

The CDR3 runs 14 residues. V was shortened by 0 bases and J by 4 bases, with 9 bases between the two germline ends. CDR1 is PRHDT and CDR2 is FYEKMQ in the germline V gene (reference sequence). Around 94,000 TCR templates underwent assay in each sample. Some clones are missing from TCRdb's copy, which holds only in-frame ones; the method was immunoSEQ multiplex PCR. In the table there are some 100,000 clones, around 90% of which are singletons. What was sequenced was CD4+ T cells sorted from blood. The chain joins TRBV13 to TRBJ1-1, with D hard to call. The clonotype was recovered from a human donor in good health. The CDR3 bases are TGTGCCAGCAGCTTAGGGGGGTTTCTCACTGAAGCTTTCTTT. Protein product: CASSLGGFLTEAFF.